This entry lists 31 T cell receptor beta chains sequenced from one sample in a study of blood T cell repertoires in COVID-19. Some clones are missing from TCRdb's copy, which holds only in-frame ones; the method was immunoSEQ multiplex PCR. This table has under 400,000 clones, roughly 86% appearing once. Source material: peripheral blood. These receptors all stem from a woman younger than 45 with COVID-19, enrolled during active disease.

This clone was observed a single time. This sequence joins TRBV5-1 and TRBJ2-7; 9 bases are a match to TRBD2. The V gene's germline CDR1 is SGHRS and CDR2 YFSETQ. The ends lost 3 bases at V and 0 bases at J; junction bases unmatched: 7. The CDR3 runs 16 residues. The CDR3 loop is CASSWMGSGSSYEQYF. CDR3 DNA sequence: TGCGCCAGCAGCTGGATGGGTAGCGGGAGCTCCTACGAGCAGTACTTC.

V is TRBV7-2 and J is TRBJ1-2, with D uncertain. CDR3 size: 13 residues. The V and J ends lost 2 bases and 5 bases respectively, with 9 bases between them. Per germline, CDR1 SGHTA and CDR2 FQGNSA. DNA for the CDR3: TGTGCCAGCAGCTTATACACCCGTTATGGCTACACCTTC. Encoded protein: CASSLYTRYGYTF.

J is TRBJ1-4 and V is TRBV5-5, with 7 nucleotides matching TRBD1. V trimming: 4 bases; J trimming: 2 bases; junction bases outside the gene matches: 8. CDR1 and CDR2 (germline): SGHKS, YYEKEE (reference sequence). The CDR3 has 16 amino acids. The CDR3 protein is CASSDREKATNEKLFF. The CDR3 DNA reads as TGTGCCAGCAGCGACAGGGAGAAGGCGACTAATGAAAAACTGTTTTTT.

This rearrangement joins TRBV6-5 to TRBJ1-1, with 7 bases fitting TRBD1. This CDR3 region has 16 residues. The trim removed 2 bases at V and 1 base at J, leaving 7 bases unmatched. CDR1 MNHEY and CDR2 SVGAGI come from the germline V gene. The CDR3 protein is CASSYPGTAGNTEAFF. The CDR3 bases are TGTGCCAGCAGTTACCCAGGGACAGCGGGGAACACTGAAGCTTTCTTT.

This chain links TRBV6-5 with TRBJ2-5; D is ambiguous. Trimming shortened V by 3 bases and J by 2 bases, and 13 bases separated the two germline ends. Germline CDR1 is MNHEY and CDR2 is SVGAGI. The CDR3 totals 15 residues. In DNA, the CDR3 is TGTGCCAGCAGTTATATGTTTGGCAGGCAAGAGACCCAGTACTTC. This encodes CASSYMFGRQETQYF.

V and J are TRBV5-4 and TRBJ2-1, with TRBD2 matching 12 bases. Trimming took 4 bases from V and 4 from J; bases not matched to a gene: 3. Per the germline V gene, CDR1 is SGHNT and CDR2 is YYREEE (reference sequence). This CDR3 region has 15 residues. Here the CDR3 DNA reads TGTGCCAGCAGCCCTAGCGGGAGGGGATACAATGAGCAGTTCTTC. Translated, it gives CASSPSGRGYNEQFF.

The gene calls are TRBV24-1 and TRBJ2-1; 7 bases fit TRBD2. This CDR3 has 17 residues. CDR1 is KGHDR, CDR2 SFDVKD, per germline. V was clipped by 1 base and J by 6 bases; unmatched bases: 11. The CDR3 loop is CATSDFRGSGLLNEQFF. The CDR3 region has the DNA TGTGCCACCAGTGATTTTCGGGGTAGCGGGCTTCTCAATGAGCAGTTCTTC.

CDR3 DNA: TGTGCCAGCTCTCTACTAGCGGGGGCCAACGTCCTGACTTTC. Translated, it gives CASSLLAGANVLTF. The chain combines TRBV3-1 (or the pseudogene TRBV3-2) with TRBJ2-6; 7 bases match TRBD2. Per the germline V gene, CDR1 is LGHDT and CDR2 is YNNKEL (reference sequence). The CDR3 length is 14 residues. Germline trimming cut 8 bases from V and 4 bases from J; bases unmatched to any gene: 5.

The V and J genes are TRBV10-1 and TRBJ2-7, with 9 bases lining up with TRBD1. The V gene's germline CDR1 is WNHNN and CDR2 SYGVQD (reference sequence). The CDR3 covers 14 residues. With 6 bases clipped from V and 5 bases from J, the junction kept 8 bases outside the gene matches. The CDR3 sequence: CASRPGTGSNEQYF. The CDR3 DNA follows: TGCGCCAGCAGGCCCGGGACAGGGAGTAACGAGCAGTACTTC.

The CDR3 spells CASSGTGTIYGYTF. The CDR3 nucleotides read TGTGCCAGCAGCGGTACAGGGACAATCTATGGCTACACCTTC. The chain joins TRBV5-4 to TRBJ1-2; weak D call: TRBD1 (6 bases). The CDR3 has 14 amino acids. CDR1 and CDR2 from the germline V gene are SGHNT and YYREEE (reference sequence). With 4 bases removed from V and 4 bases from J, the gap between germline ends came to 14 bases. Complete variable domain (other parts from reference TRBV5-4 and TRBJ1-2): ETGVTQSPTHLIKTRGQQVTLRCSSQSGHNTVSWYQQALGQGPQFIFQYYREEENGRGNFPPRFSGLQFPNYSSELNVNALELDDSALYLCASSGTGTIYGYTFGSGTRLTVV.

The chain employs TRBV9 and TRBJ2-2; D is unresolved. V was shortened by 2 bases and J by 0 bases, with 5 bases between the two germline ends. The CDR3 consists of 14 residues. The germline V gene encodes CDR1 SGDLS and CDR2 YYNGEE. The CDR3: CASSVLANTGELFF. CDR3 nucleotides: TGTGCCAGCAGCGTCCTAGCGAACACCGGGGAGCTGTTTTTT.

This chain connects TRBV25-1 to TRBJ2-5, with D uncertain. Germline V gene data show CDR1 as MGHDK and CDR2 as SYGVNS. This CDR3 has 13 residues. V lost 1 base and J lost 1, with 4 bases in between. The CDR3 nucleotides are TGTGCCAGCAGTGAATTCAGCCAAGAGACCCAGTACTTC. The encoded protein is CASSEFSQETQYF. Using reference TRBV25-1 and TRBJ2-5 for the parts outside the CDR3, the full variable domain is EADIYQTPRYLVIGTGKKITLECSQTMGHDKMYWYQQDPGMELHLIHYSYGVNSTEKGDLSSESTVSRIRTEHFPLTLESARPSHTSQYLCASSEFSQETQYFGPGTRLLVL.

The chain joins TRBV15 to TRBJ2-1; 9 bases agree with TRBD2. Germline values: CDR1 LNHNV, CDR2 YYDKDF (reference sequence). This CDR3 has 13 amino acids. The junction had 8 bases not matched to a gene; V was cut back by 10 bases and J by 7 bases. CDR3 sequence (DNA): TGTGCCATCCGGCGGGAGGGCCGGAATGAGCAGTTCTTC. Its translation: CAIRREGRNEQFF.

This clone occurred a few times. The chain links TRBV9 to TRBJ2-7; tentatively, D is TRBD2 (6 bases). Germline V gives CDR1 SGDLS, CDR2 YYNGEE. This CDR3 has 13 residues. V was pared by 4 bases and J by 6 bases, with 14 bases between. The CDR3 DNA follows: TGTGCCAGCAGCCCACGGGACTTAAGCGAGCAGTACTTC. Its translation: CASSPRDLSEQYF.

The rearrangement uses TRBV9 and TRBJ2-3, with D maybe TRBD1 (6 bases). Trimming took 0 bases from V and 2 from J, leaving 16 bases between them. The CDR3 extends over 17 amino acids. Germline CDR1 SGDLS, CDR2 YYNGEE. The CDR3 coding sequence is TGTGCCAGCAGCGTAGGAGGGGGTTGGGCGCCCACAGATACGCAGTATTTT. It yields the protein CASSVGGGWAPTDTQYF.

The chain couples TRBV4-1 to TRBJ1-2; 8 bases map to TRBD1. The CDR3 length is 14 residues. The germline V gene has CDR1 MGHRA and CDR2 YSYEKL. V lost 0 bases and J lost 5; bases outside the gene matches: 2. This chain's CDR3 is CASSQDTGGYGYTF. DNA of the CDR3: TGCGCCAGCAGCCAAGATACAGGGGGGTATGGCTACACCTTC.

V is TRBV7-9 and J is TRBJ2-5, with D perhaps TRBD2 (6 bases). Germline V gene data show CDR1 as SEHNR and CDR2 as FQNEAQ (reference sequence). Trimming took 6 bases from V and 5 from J, leaving 13 bases between them. The CDR3 has 13 amino acids. The CDR3 nucleotides read TGTGCCAGCAGGGCCAGCGGGCTTGAGACCCAGTACTTC. Its translation: CASRASGLETQYF.

The rearrangement joins TRBV11-3 to TRBJ2-3, with TRBD2 matching 7 bases. V was clipped by 5 bases and J by 0 bases; unmatched bases: 2. Per the germline V gene, CDR1 is SGHNT and CDR2 is YENEEA. The CDR3 loop spans 14 amino acids. As DNA, the CDR3 is TGTGCCAGCAGCCCGGGACTAAGCACAGATACGCAGTATTTT. Amino acid sequence: CASSPGLSTDTQYF. Together with reference TRBV11-3 and TRBJ2-3, the CDR3 gives the full variable domain: EAGVVQSPRYKIIEKKQPVAFWCNPISGHNTLYWYLQNLGQGPELLIRYENEEAVDDSQLPKDRFSAERLKGVDSTLKIQPAELGDSAVYLCASSPGLSTDTQYFGPGTRLTVL.

As regards this clone: Within the sample, other DNA sequences also encode this same CDR3. The chain joins TRBV9 to TRBJ2-2; TRBD1 aligns across 8 bases. The germline gives CDR1 SGDLS, CDR2 YYNGEE. The V gene end was trimmed by 2 bases and the J gene end by 1 base; junction bases not matched to a gene: 1. The CDR3 is 15 amino acids. Written as DNA, the CDR3 is TGTGCCAGCAGCGTTGGGACAGGGAACACCGGGGAGCTGTTTTTT. It specifies CASSVGTGNTGELFF.

The rearrangement links TRBV4-2 to TRBJ1-1; 10 bases are a match to TRBD1. Germline assignment: CDR1 LGHNA and CDR2 YNFKEQ. The CDR3 sequence is 15 residues long. The V segment lost 3 bases and the J segment 11 bases; nucleotides outside the gene matches: 12. This CDR3 is CASSQGTGEEKGAFF. CDR3 sequence (DNA): TGTGCCAGCAGCCAGGGGACAGGGGAGGAGAAGGGGGCTTTCTTT.

V is TRBV5-1 and J is TRBJ1-3; possible D gene TRBD1, 5 bases. The germline CDR1 and CDR2 sequences are SGHRS and YFSETQ. V lost 6 bases and J lost 1, with 14 bases in between. The CDR3 runs to 15 residues. The CDR3 region has the DNA TGCGCCAGCACCGGACGGGGGGAGTCTGGAAACACCATATATTTT. Translating it yields CASTGRGESGNTIYF.

The chain recombines TRBV4-1 with TRBJ2-3; 14 bases fit TRBD2. Germline assignment: CDR1 MGHRA and CDR2 YSYEKL. V gave up 4 bases and J gave up 5 bases; unmatched junction bases: 8. The CDR3 spans 17 residues. The CDR3 region is CASSPRLAGGPGDTQYF. The CDR3 DNA reads TGCGCCAGCAGCCCTCGACTAGCGGGAGGGCCGGGAGATACGCAGTATTTT.

The chain couples TRBV28 to TRBJ2-7; D gene ambiguous. CDR3 length: 12 residues. Germline CDR1 reads MDHEN; CDR2 reads SYDVKM. Trimming stripped 8 bases from V and 5 bases from J, with 13 bases between. The CDR3 loop reads CASEKEQNEQYF. CDR3 bases: TGTGCCAGCGAAAAAGAACAGAACGAGCAGTACTTC.

The chain uses TRBV7-2 and TRBJ2-5; possibly TRBD1 for D (6 bases). The length of the CDR3 is 14 residues. The germline V gene has CDR1 SGHTA and CDR2 FQGNSA. Trimming took off 8 bases at V and 5 bases at J, with 18 bases between the two ends. CDR3 sequence: CASHHPTGSETQYF. The CDR3 DNA reads as TGTGCCAGCCACCATCCGACAGGAAGCGAGACCCAGTACTTC.

The chain uses TRBV6-5 and TRBJ1-5; 9 bases match TRBD1. Germline CDR1 reads MNHEY; CDR2 reads SVGAGI. The CDR3 spans 16 residues. The J segment lost 4 bases and the V segment lost 4 bases, leaving 8 bases of the junction unmatched. CDR3 in amino acids: CASSSGQGPLNQPQHF. The CDR3 bases are TGTGCCAGCAGTTCAGGACAGGGGCCTTTAAATCAGCCCCAGCATTTT.

The CDR3 DNA reads TGTGCCAGCAGTGAAACAGGGGTCACTGAAGCTTTCTTT. Encoded protein: CASSETGVTEAFF. V gene TRBV28 combines with J gene TRBJ1-1, with 7 bases matching TRBD1. With 5 bases clipped from V and 4 bases from J, the junction kept 4 bases outside the gene matches. CDR1 is MDHEN, CDR2 SYDVKM, per germline. CDR3 size: 13 residues.

Note on this clone: Sequence at one end of the junction differs from germline and may be a read error. J is TRBJ2-2 and V is TRBV7-7; D might be TRBD2 (6 bases). Germline CDR1 reads SSHAT; CDR2 reads FNYEAQ (reference sequence). This CDR3 contains 12 residues. The CDR3 coding sequence is TGTGCTAGCAGCCGGGGGTCCGGGGAGCTGTTTTTT. Protein: CASSRGSGELFF.

V gene TRBV4-1 combines with J gene TRBJ1-2; 8 nucleotides line up with TRBD1. J gave up 8 bases and V 6 bases, and 11 bases lay outside the gene matches. Germline CDR1 and CDR2: MGHRA and YSYEKL. The CDR3 contains 14 residues. The DNA of the CDR3 is TGCGCCAGCAGGCTGCGGGACAGGACTGGAGGCTACACCTTC. The encoded protein is CASRLRDRTGGYTF.

The chain couples TRBV15 to TRBJ2-2, with TRBD1 as a possible D gene (6 bases). Germline V gene lookup returns CDR1 LNHNV and CDR2 YYDKDF (reference sequence). This CDR3 comprises 15 residues. Trimming left V 0 bases short and J 7 bases short, with 12 bases between. CDR3 in DNA: TGTGCCACCAGCAGAGATCAGGGGTTAGGCGGGGAGCTGTTTTTT. Its translation is CATSRDQGLGGELFF.

The chain employs TRBV28 and TRBJ2-2; 7 bases map to TRBD1. Germline V gene data show CDR1 as MDHEN and CDR2 as SYDVKM. CDR3 length: 15 amino acids. V trimming: 4 bases; J trimming: 3 bases; junction bases outside the gene matches: 5. The CDR3, as DNA: TGTGCCAGCAGTTCCCCGGGACAGCACACCGGGGAGCTGTTTTTT. This gives the protein CASSSPGQHTGELFF.

The chain joins TRBV12-3 or TRBV12-4 to TRBJ1-6, with 7 nucleotides matching TRBD1. Trimming cost V 7 bases and J 7 bases; bases outside gene matches: 4. This CDR3 is 13 amino acids long. The CDR3 is CASTGTANSPLHF. As DNA, the CDR3 is TGTGCCAGCACCGGGACAGCGAATTCACCCCTCCACTTT.